The clone carrying this T cell receptor (beta chain) was observed a handful of times. Its antigen is unknown. The data originate from a study of cytomegalovirus exposure and HLA in healthy donors. Regarding the study as a whole: With high specificity and sensitivity, the classifier reportedly diagnosed cytomegalovirus status. The authors enumerated around 150 TCR beta chains as linked to cytomegalovirus.

The PCR was carried out with 60 Vbeta primers and 13 Jbeta primers. Sequencing used immunoSEQ multiplex PCR; TCRdb keeps in-frame clones, though not all of them. The sample consists of some 120,000 clones, approximately 78% of them appearing once. The CDR3 consists of 18 residues. With V trimmed by 0 bases and J by 2 bases, 3 bases remained unmatched. Germline V gives CDR1 LGHNA, CDR2 YSLEER. The receptor's source is a man aged 25 to 45 in good health and CMV-seropositive. V is TRBV4-3 and J is TRBJ2-3; 15 bases align to TRBD2. Sample: PBMCs. The CDR3 loop is CASSQDGLAGGNTDTQYF. In DNA form, the CDR3 reads TGCGCCAGCAGCCAAGACGGACTAGCGGGAGGGAACACAGATACGCAGTATTTT.